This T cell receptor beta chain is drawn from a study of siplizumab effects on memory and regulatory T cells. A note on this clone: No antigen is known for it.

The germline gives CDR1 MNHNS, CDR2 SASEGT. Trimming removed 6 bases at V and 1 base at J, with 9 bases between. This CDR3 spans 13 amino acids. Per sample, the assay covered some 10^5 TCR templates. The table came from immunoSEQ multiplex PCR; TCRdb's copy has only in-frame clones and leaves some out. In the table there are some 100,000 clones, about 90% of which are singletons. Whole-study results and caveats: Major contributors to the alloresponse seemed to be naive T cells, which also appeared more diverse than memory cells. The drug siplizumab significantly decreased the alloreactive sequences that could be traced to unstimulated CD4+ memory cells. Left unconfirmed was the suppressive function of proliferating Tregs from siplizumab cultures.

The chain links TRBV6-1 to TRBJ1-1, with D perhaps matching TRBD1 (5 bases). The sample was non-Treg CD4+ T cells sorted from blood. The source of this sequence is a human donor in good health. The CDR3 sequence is CASRTTANTEAFF. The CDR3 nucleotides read TGTGCCAGCAGAACGACAGCGAACACTGAAGCTTTCTTT.